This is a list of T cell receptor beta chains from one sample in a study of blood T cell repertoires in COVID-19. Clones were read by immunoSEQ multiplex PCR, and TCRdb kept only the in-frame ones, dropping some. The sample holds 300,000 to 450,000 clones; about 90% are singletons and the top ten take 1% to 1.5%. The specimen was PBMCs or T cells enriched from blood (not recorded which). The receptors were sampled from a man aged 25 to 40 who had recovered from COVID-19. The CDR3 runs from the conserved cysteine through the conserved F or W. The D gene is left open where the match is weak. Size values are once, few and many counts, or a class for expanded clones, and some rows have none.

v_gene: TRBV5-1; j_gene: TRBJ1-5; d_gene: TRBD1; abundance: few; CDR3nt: TGCGCCAGCAGCTTGGGAGACAGGGCCGATCAGCCCCAGCATTTT; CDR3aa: CASSLGDRADQPQHF
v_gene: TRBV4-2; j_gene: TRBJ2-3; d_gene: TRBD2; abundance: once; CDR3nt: TGTGCCAGCAGCCAAGACGGACTAGGCCTAGAGTGGGCAGATACGCAGTATTTT; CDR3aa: CASSQDGLGLEWADTQYF
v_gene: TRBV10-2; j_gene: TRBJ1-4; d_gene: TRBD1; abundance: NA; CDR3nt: TGCGCCAGCAGCGCGGGACAGGGGGTAAAACTGTTTTTT; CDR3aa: CASSAGQGVKLFF
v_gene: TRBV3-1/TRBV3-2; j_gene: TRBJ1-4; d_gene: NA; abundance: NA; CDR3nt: TGTGCCAGCAGCCAGGCCTACAGGGCTGCTAATGAAAAACTGTTTTTT; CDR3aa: CASSQAYRAANEKLFF
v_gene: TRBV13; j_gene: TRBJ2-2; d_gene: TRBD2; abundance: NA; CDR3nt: TGTGCCAGCAGCTGGGGACTAGCGGGGAGTCACTCCGGGGAGCTGTTTTTT; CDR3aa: CASSWGLAGSHSGELFF
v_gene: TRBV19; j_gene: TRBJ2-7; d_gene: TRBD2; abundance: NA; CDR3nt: TGTGCCAGTAGTAAGCGGGGGTACGAGCAGTACTTC; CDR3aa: CASSKRGYEQYF
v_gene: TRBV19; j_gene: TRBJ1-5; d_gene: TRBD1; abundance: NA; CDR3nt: TGTGCCAGTAGTCTCCGGGACAGGGTTAATCAGCCCCAGCATTTT; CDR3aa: CASSLRDRVNQPQHF
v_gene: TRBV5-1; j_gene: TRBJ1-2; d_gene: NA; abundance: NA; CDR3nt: TGCGCCAGCAGCTTGGACAGGGCGGAGGATGGCTACACCTTC; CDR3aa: CASSLDRAEDGYTF
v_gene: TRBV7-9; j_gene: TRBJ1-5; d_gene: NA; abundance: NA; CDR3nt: TGTGCCAGCAGCTTCTCCGACACCAATCAGCCCCAGCATTTT; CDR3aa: CASSFSDTNQPQHF
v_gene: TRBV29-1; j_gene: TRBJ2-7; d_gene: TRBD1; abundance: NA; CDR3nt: TGCAGCGTGCCCGGACAGGGAGTGTACGAGCAGTACTTC; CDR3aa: CSVPGQGVYEQYF
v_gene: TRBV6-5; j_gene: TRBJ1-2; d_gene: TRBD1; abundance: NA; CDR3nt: TGTGCCAGCAGATTAGACAGGGGGAATGTCTATGGCTACACCTTC; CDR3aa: CASRLDRGNVYGYTF
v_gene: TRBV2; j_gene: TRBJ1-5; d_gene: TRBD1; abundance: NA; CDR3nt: TGTGCCAGCAGGTGGACAGGGAGAAGCAATCAGCCCCAGCATTTT; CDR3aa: CASRWTGRSNQPQHF
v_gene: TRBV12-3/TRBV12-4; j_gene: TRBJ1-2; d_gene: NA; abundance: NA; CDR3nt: TGTGCCAGCAGTTTGGAGGGGTATGGCTACACCTTC; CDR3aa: CASSLEGYGYTF
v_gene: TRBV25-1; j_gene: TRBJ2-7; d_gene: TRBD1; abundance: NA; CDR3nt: TGTGCCAGCAGTGCCTTGGGACAGGGGGGGGCCTACGAGCAGTACTTC; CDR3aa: CASSALGQGGAYEQYF
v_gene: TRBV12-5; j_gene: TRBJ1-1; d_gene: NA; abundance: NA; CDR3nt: TGTGCTAGTGGTCCCGATGGGGAAGGGGGAGAAGCTTTCTTT; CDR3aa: CASGPDGEGGEAFF
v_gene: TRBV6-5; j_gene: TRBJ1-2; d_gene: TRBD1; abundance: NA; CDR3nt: TGTGCCAGCAGTACAGGGGGCGCGGACTATGGCTACACCTTC; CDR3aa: CASSTGGADYGYTF
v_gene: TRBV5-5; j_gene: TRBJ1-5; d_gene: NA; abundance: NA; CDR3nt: TGTGCCAGCAGTGTTAAATTAAATCAGCCCCAGCATTTT; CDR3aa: CASSVKLNQPQHF
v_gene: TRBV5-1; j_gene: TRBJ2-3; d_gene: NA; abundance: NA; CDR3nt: TGCGCCAGCAGCTCCCTGGACAGCCCAACCTACACAGATACGCAGTATTTT; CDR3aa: CASSSLDSPTYTDTQYF
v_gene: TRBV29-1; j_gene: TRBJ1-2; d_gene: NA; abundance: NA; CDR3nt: TGCAGCGTTGGGTACAGTATGGTCTATGGCTACACCTTC; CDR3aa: CSVGYSMVYGYTF
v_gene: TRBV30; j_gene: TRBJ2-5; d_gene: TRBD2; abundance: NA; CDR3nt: TGTGCCTGGAGGGCCAATAGCGGGGGTTACGGGACCCAGTACTTC; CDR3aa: CAWRANSGGYGTQYF
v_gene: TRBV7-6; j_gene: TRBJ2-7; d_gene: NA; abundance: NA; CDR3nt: TGTGCCAGCAGCCCTAGAACCCAGGGGGGAACCTACGAGCAGTACTTC; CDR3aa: CASSPRTQGGTYEQYF
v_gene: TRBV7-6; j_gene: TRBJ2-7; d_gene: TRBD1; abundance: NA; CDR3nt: TGTGCCAGCAGCTACCAGGGGGCTAATGTGGTGCAGTACTTC; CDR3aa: CASSYQGANVVQYF
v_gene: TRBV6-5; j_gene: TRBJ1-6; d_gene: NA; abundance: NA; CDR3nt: TGTGCCAGCAGTCCTGGTACCCTAAATTCACCCCTCCACTTT; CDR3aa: CASSPGTLNSPLHF
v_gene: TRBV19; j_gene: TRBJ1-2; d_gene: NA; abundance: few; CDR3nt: TGTGCCAGTAGTATTTATGATGAGTCAGGTAGGTACTATGGCTACACCTTC; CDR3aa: CASSIYDESGRYYGYTF
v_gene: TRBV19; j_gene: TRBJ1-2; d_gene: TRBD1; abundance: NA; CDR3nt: TGTGCCAGTAGTATAACGGGACAGGGCTATGGCTACACCTTC; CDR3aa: CASSITGQGYGYTF
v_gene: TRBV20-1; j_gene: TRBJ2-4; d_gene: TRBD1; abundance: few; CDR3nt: TGCAGTGCTAGTGAGACAGGGGCGCTAGCCAAAAACATTCAGTACTTC; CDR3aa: CSASETGALAKNIQYF
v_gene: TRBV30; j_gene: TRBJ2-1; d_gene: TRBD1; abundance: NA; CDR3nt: TGTGCCTGGAGTGCCACCGGGACAGGGGTCGAGGGGGAGCAGTTCTTC; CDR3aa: CAWSATGTGVEGEQFF
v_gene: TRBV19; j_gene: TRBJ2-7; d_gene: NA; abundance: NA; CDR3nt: TGTGCCAGTAGTATTTCGGACAGATACGAGCAGTACTTC; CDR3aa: CASSISDRYEQYF
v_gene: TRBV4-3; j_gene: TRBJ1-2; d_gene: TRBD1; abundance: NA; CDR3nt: TGCGCCAGCAGCCCCCGGGACAGGGGCGGTGGCTACACCTTC; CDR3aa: CASSPRDRGGGYTF
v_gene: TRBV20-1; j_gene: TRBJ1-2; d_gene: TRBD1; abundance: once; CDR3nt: TGCAGTGTGACAGGGCAGGGCTACACCTTC; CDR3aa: CSVTGQGYTF
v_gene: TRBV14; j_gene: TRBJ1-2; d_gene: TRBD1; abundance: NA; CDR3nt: TGTGCCAGCAGCCAAGCGGACAGGGTCTATGGCTACACCTTC; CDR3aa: CASSQADRVYGYTF
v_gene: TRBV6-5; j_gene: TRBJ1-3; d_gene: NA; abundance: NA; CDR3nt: TGTGCCAGCAGTTACTTCAGGGTATCTAGAAACACCATATATTTT; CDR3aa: CASSYFRVSRNTIYF
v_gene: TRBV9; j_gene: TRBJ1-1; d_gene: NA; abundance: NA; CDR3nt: TGTGCCAGCAGCGCTCCCGGGGGAGCTTACACTGAAGCTTTCTTT; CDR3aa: CASSAPGGAYTEAFF
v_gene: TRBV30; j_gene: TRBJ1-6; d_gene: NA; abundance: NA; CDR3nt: TGTGCCTGGAGACCTAGCACGGTGACGAGCTCCTATAATTCACCCCTCCACTTT; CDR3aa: CAWRPSTVTSSYNSPLHF
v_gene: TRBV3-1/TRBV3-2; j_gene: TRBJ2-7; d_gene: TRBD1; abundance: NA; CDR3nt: TGTGCCAGCAGCCGGGGACAGCACTACGAGCAGTACTTC; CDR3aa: CASSRGQHYEQYF
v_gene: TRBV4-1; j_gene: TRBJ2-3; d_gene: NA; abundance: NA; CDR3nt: TGCGCCAGCAGCATCAGGGTTAGCACAGATACGCAGTATTTT; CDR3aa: CASSIRVSTDTQYF
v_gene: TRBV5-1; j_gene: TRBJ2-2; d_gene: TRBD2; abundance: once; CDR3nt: TGCGCCAGCAGCATGACTAGCGGGGCGAACACCGGGGAGCTGTTTTTT; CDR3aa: CASSMTSGANTGELFF
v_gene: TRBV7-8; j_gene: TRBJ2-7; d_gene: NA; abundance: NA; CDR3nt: TGTGCCAGCAGCTTAGGTTCTTACGAGCAGTACTTC; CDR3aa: CASSLGSYEQYF
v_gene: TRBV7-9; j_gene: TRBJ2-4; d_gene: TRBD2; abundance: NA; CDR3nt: TGTGCCAGCAGCCCCTTCACCGGGGGGGAGGTCAAAAACATTCAGTACTTC; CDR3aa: CASSPFTGGEVKNIQYF
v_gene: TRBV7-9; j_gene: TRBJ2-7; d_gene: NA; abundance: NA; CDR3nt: TGTGCCAGCAGCTTAAGTCTGGGAGTCAACGAGCAGTACTTC; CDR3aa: CASSLSLGVNEQYF
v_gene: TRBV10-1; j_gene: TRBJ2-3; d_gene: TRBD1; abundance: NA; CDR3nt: TGCGCCAGCAGTTCCACAGGGGGCAGGACAGATACGCAGTATTTT; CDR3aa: CASSSTGGRTDTQYF
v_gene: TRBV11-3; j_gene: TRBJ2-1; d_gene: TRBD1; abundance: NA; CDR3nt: TGTGCCAGCAGCTTAGAAGGGACAGACCCGCGGGACAATGAGCAGTTCTTC; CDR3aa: CASSLEGTDPRDNEQFF
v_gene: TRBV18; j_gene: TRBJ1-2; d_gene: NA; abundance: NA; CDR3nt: TGTGCCAGCTCATCGACAGGAATAAGCTATGGCTACACCTTC; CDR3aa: CASSSTGISYGYTF
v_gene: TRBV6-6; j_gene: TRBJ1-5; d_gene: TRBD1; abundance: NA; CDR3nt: TGTGCCAGCACCAAAGGGACAGATAGCAATCAGCCCCAGCATTTT; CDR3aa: CASTKGTDSNQPQHF
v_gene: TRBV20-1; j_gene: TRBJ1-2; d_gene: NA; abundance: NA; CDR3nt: TGCAGTGCCCCCCGAGGGGGTGGCTACACCTTC; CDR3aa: CSAPRGGGYTF
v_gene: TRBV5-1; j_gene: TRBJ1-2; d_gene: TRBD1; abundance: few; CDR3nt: TGCGCCAGCAGCTTGGATGGGACAGGACTCTATGGCTACACCTTC; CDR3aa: CASSLDGTGLYGYTF
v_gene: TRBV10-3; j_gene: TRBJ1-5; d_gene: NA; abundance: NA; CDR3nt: TGTGCCATCAGTGAGGGGGAGGGGGATCAGCCCCAGCATTTT; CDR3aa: CAISEGEGDQPQHF